This TCR beta chain was sequenced for a study of chemoradiotherapy in HPV16-positive cancers. Study overall: Two HPV16-positive patients' cells yielded candidate HPV-specific clones and common motifs.

The protocol was immunoSEQ multiplex PCR, while the TCRdb copy is restricted to in-frame clones and leaves out a portion. The data show approximately 9,500 clones, around 80% seen once. Notes on this clone: The antigen remains undetermined.

Trimming left V 1 base short and J 9 bases short, with 7 bases between. Germline V lookup: CDR1 SEHNR, CDR2 FQNEAQ (reference sequence). The CDR3 runs 13 residues. Broader study findings: Candidate HPV-specific clones and E7-related TCR motifs grew in tumor during treatment. In HPV16-positive patients, HPV-responsive T-cell expansion tracked better recurrence-free survival.

The V call is TRBV7-9, the J call TRBJ1-6; the D is unclear. This receptor was obtained from a human donor with HPV-associated anogenital cancer. The starting material was tumor tissue, obtained from a patient who underwent chemoradiotherapy. CDR3 sequence reads: CASSLEPGSPLHF. The CDR3 DNA is TGTGCCAGCAGCTTAGAGCCGGGTTCACCCCTCCACTTT.